One sample yielded the 24 T cell receptor beta chains listed below, sequenced in a study of brain metastases from non-small cell lung cancer. Assay used: immunoSEQ multiplex PCR; TCRdb lists only in-frame clones, some missing. The data hold about 2,300 clones, with more than 70% observed a single time. Sequencing input: primary lung tumor tissue. All receptors come from a donor at least 40 years old with non-small cell lung cancer.

The V gene is TRBV29-1, the J gene TRBJ1-5, with no clear D. The CDR3 length is 13 residues. Germline loops: CDR1 SQVTM, CDR2 ANQGSEA. The ends were cut back, 6 bases at V and 6 bases at J, with 15 bases in the middle. The CDR3 reads CSVAVTVGQPQHF. The DNA for the CDR3 is TGCAGCGTCGCTGTTACCGTCGGTCAGCCCCAGCATTTT. Drawing the rest from reference TRBV29-1 and TRBJ1-5, the complete variable domain is SAVISQKPSRDICQRGTSLTIQCQVDSQVTMMFWYRQQPGQSLTLIATANQGSEATYESGFVIDKFPISRPNLTFSTLTVSNMSPEDSSIYLCSVAVTVGQPQHFGDGTRLSIL.

This clone has a single count. The rearrangement uses TRBV2 and TRBJ2-7, with D hard to call. The CDR3 sequence is 15 residues long. The germline V gene has CDR1 SNHLY and CDR2 FYNNEI. The V end lost 2 bases, the J end lost 2 bases, and 13 bases lay between the germline ends. The CDR3 here is CASSESGGLTYEQYF. Here the CDR3 DNA reads TGTGCCAGCAGTGAATCGGGCGGCTTGACCTACGAGCAGTACTTC.

CDR3 DNA sequence: TGTGCCACCAGCACTACTAGCGGGGGATTCACAGATACGCAGTATTTT. Protein product: CATSTTSGGFTDTQYF. The chain uses TRBV15 and TRBJ2-3, with 11 bases that match TRBD2. There are 16 residues in the CDR3. The trim removed 4 bases at V and 2 bases at J, leaving 5 bases unmatched. Germline V CDR1 and CDR2: LNHNV, YYDKDF (reference sequence). The full variable domain, its missing parts supplied by reference TRBV15 and TRBJ2-3, is DAMVIQNPRYQVTQFGKPVTLSCSQTLNHNVMYWYQQKSSQAPKLLFHYYDKDFNNEADTPDNFQSRRPNTSFCFLDIRSPGLGDTAMYLCATSTTSGGFTDTQYFGPGTRLTVL.

The rearrangement links TRBV29-1 to TRBJ2-7; no definite D call. V was shortened by 6 bases and J by 7 bases, with 10 bases between the two germline ends. This CDR3 has 10 residues. Germline lookup yields CDR1 SQVTM and CDR2 ANQGSEA. This CDR3 is CSVGWSEQYV. CDR3 sequence (DNA): TGCAGCGTAGGGTGGTCAGAGCAGTACGTC.

The rearrangement joins TRBV30 to TRBJ1-6; 9 bases match TRBD1. The CDR3 is 16 residues long. With 2 bases clipped from V and 6 bases from J, the junction kept 8 bases outside the gene matches. Looked up from germline, CDR1 is GTSNPN and CDR2 is SVGIG (reference sequence). The DNA of the CDR3 is TGTGCCTGGAGTATCTCAGGGACAGGGATTAATTCACCCCTCCACTTT. Its translation: CAWSISGTGINSPLHF.

This sequence joins TRBV7-9 and TRBJ2-3; 9 bases are shared with TRBD2. CDR1 and CDR2 from the germline V gene are SEHNR and FQNEAQ (reference sequence). The CDR3 extends over 17 amino acids. Unmatched junction bases numbered 11, after V lost 0 bases and J lost 7 bases. The CDR3, as DNA: TGTGCCAGCAGCTTAGCGGGGGGCGGGGGGGCCGGAAATACGCAGTATTTT. As protein: CASSLAGGGGAGNTQYF.

The chain links TRBV7-8 to TRBJ2-1; D could derive from TRBD1 or TRBD2 (5 bases each). The germline V and J ends were trimmed by 1 base and 6 bases, with 13 bases remaining between them. From germline, CDR1 is SGHVS and CDR2 FQNEAQ. The CDR3 sequence is 15 residues long. CDR3 DNA sequence: TGTGCCAGCAGCTTAGGTGTGGGGGTCCCCAATGAGCAGTTCTTC. It specifies CASSLGVGVPNEQFF.

A word on this clone: The germline gene is not matched at one end of the junction; a read error may be the cause. The V gene is TRBV4-3, the J gene TRBJ2-4, with 8 bases lining up with TRBD2. Germline assignment: CDR1 LGHNA and CDR2 YSLEER. The CDR3 extends over 19 amino acids. For the CDR3, the DNA is TGCGCCAGCAGCCAAGAGAGGAGCGGGAGAATGATAGCCAAAAATATTCAGTACTTC. Its translation is CASSQERSGRMIAKNIQYF.

The V and J genes are TRBV24-1 and TRBJ1-1; D may be TRBD1 (5 bases). CDR1 and CDR2 (germline): KGHDR, SFDVKD. The V gene lost 7 bases and the J gene lost 4 bases, with 6 bases spanning the gap. The CDR3 consists of 11 residues. CDR3 region: CATSDSTEAFF. The CDR3 coding sequence is TGTGCCACCAGCGACAGCACTGAAGCTTTCTTT.

This clone showed up just a few times. The rearrangement joins TRBV2 to TRBJ1-4; D is unresolved. The V gene's germline CDR1 is SNHLY and CDR2 FYNNEI. V shed 2 bases and J shed 4 bases, with 11 bases lying between them. The CDR3 spans 15 residues. The CDR3, as DNA: TGTGCCAGCAGTGAATATAGCTGGGTTAATGAAAAACTGTTTTTT. This encodes CASSEYSWVNEKLFF.

The genes are TRBV7-2 and TRBJ2-7; 7 bases fit TRBD2. With V trimmed by 5 bases and J by 8 bases, 12 bases remained unmatched. CDR3 length: 14 amino acids. Per germline, CDR1 SGHTA and CDR2 FQGNSA. The CDR3 region is CASSPGLPPKKQYF. Written as DNA, the CDR3 is TGTGCCAGCAGCCCGGGACTACCCCCTAAGAAGCAGTACTTC.

For this clone: Its ends do not fully match the called genes, so a read error is possible. J is TRBJ1-1 and V is TRBV6-5; D gene uncertain. This CDR3 is 12 amino acids long. The germline V gene has CDR1 MNHEY and CDR2 SVGAGI. The CDR3 DNA sequence: TGTGCCACCGGACGAATAAACACTAAAGCTTTCTTT. This gives the protein CATGRINTKAFF.

With respect to this clone: The junction departs from germline at one end; a sequencing error may be responsible. The rearrangement uses TRBV13 and TRBJ1-1; 10 bases line up with TRBD1. Germline assignment: CDR1 PRHDT and CDR2 FYEKMQ (reference sequence). This CDR3 has 16 amino acids. The CDR3 bases are TGTGCCAACAGCGGGACCCGGGACAGGGGAAGCGCTGAAGCTTTCTTT. It encodes CANSGTRDRGSAEAFF.

This clone appeared a few times. The CDR3 DNA is TGTGCCAGCAGTTTATACCCTTTGGGTATGGTGACAGGGCTGGGATTGGACACTGAAGCTTTCTTT. Translating gives CASSLYPLGMVTGLGLDTEAFF. The chain recombines TRBV28 with TRBJ1-1; the match to TRBD1 covers 7 bases. V shed 1 base, J shed 3 bases, and the junction held 26 bases outside the gene matches. Germline V gene lookup returns CDR1 MDHEN and CDR2 SYDVKM. CDR3 length: 22 amino acids.

This chain connects TRBV5-6 to TRBJ2-7, with 8 bases that match TRBD1. V was clipped by 4 bases and J by 7 bases; unmatched bases: 16. The germline gives CDR1 SGHDT, CDR2 YYEEEE. This CDR3 comprises 16 residues. The CDR3 nucleotides are TGTGCCAGCAGCAGGGGCTTCGAGACAGGGGCAGGGGAGCAGTACTTC. This codes for CASSRGFETGAGEQYF.

The chain uses TRBV6-5 and TRBJ2-5; TRBD2 is a possible D gene (6 bases). The V end lost 4 bases, the J end lost 2 bases, and 11 bases lay between the germline ends. The CDR3 sequence is 14 residues long. Germline lookup yields CDR1 MNHEY and CDR2 SVGAGI. CDR3 coding DNA: TGTGCCAGCAGTTCTAGCGTAGTACAAGAGACCCAGTACTTC. This encodes CASSSSVVQETQYF.

This clone was detected once. The rearrangement joins TRBV4-3 to TRBJ2-5, with D maybe TRBD1 (6 bases). The CDR3 covers 14 residues. Trimming shortened V by 0 bases and J by 5 bases, and 10 bases separated the two germline ends. The germline V gene encodes CDR1 LGHNA and CDR2 YSLEER. The CDR3 loop reads CASSQDWGHETQYF. The CDR3 nucleotides read TGCGCCAGCAGCCAAGATTGGGGGCACGAGACCCAGTACTTC.

This chain connects TRBV4-1 to TRBJ1-6, with D unresolved. Germline V gives CDR1 MGHRA, CDR2 YSYEKL. The V end was cut by 1 base, the J end by 7 bases, with 11 bases between. This CDR3 is built from 15 residues. CDR3 DNA: TGCGCCAGCAGCCAAGTTAGGGCGGGGAATTCACCCCTCCACTTT. Translated, it gives CASSQVRAGNSPLHF.

The V call is TRBV2, the J call TRBJ2-2; unclear D gene. CDR3 length: 12 residues. From germline, CDR1 is SNHLY and CDR2 FYNNEI. The ends were cut back, 10 bases at V and 1 base at J, with 7 bases in the middle. The CDR3 region is CANTVNTGELFF. Here the CDR3 DNA reads TGTGCCAACACGGTGAACACCGGGGAGCTGTTTTTT. The full variable domain, with the rest looked up from reference TRBV2 and TRBJ2-2, is EPEVTQTPSHQVTQMGQEVILRCVPISNHLYFYWYRQILGQKVEFLVSFYNNEISEKSEIFDDQFSVERPDGSNFTLKIRSTKLEDSAMYFCANTVNTGELFFGEGSRLTVL.

This chain connects TRBV4-2 to TRBJ2-1, with 7 bases lining up with TRBD1. Germline lookup yields CDR1 LGHNA and CDR2 YNFKEQ. The CDR3 covers 16 residues. V shed 3 bases and J 8 bases; nucleotides not matched to a gene: 13. The CDR3 reads CASSHTQGTTTDEQFF. DNA of the CDR3: TGTGCCAGCAGCCATACACAGGGGACGACAACCGATGAGCAGTTCTTC.

To note about this clone: Germline and junction disagree at one end, which may indicate a read error. This rearrangement joins TRBV28 to TRBJ2-1; D is tentatively TRBD1 or TRBD2 (7 bases each). Germline values: CDR1 MDHEN, CDR2 SYDVKM. The CDR3 runs to 15 residues. CDR3 bases: TGTGCCAACAGTTCAGGGGGGGACATTATCGATAAGCAGTTCTTC. Translation gives CANSSGGDIIDKQFF.

This chain links TRBV5-1 with TRBJ2-2; D tentatively fits TRBD1 or TRBD2 (5 bases each). Germline loops: CDR1 SGHRS, CDR2 YFSETQ. This CDR3 contains 14 residues. Trimming cost V 4 bases and J 2 bases, with 9 bases left between them. DNA of the CDR3: TGCGCCAGCAGCGGGACGGTCAACACCGGGGAGCTGTTTTTT. Amino acids: CASSGTVNTGELFF.

The rearrangement links TRBV10-3 to TRBJ1-1, with D perhaps TRBD1 (6 bases). CDR1 and CDR2 (germline): ENHRY, SYGVKD. There are 14 residues in the CDR3. V gave up 6 bases and J gave up 0 bases, with 11 bases separating them. The CDR3 loop is CAIRRQEMNTEAFF. DNA for the CDR3: TGTGCCATCAGGAGACAGGAGATGAACACTGAAGCTTTCTTT.

This CDR3 is CASSFGGTYEQYF. The CDR3 DNA is TGTGCCAGCAGCTTTGGGGGGACCTACGAGCAGTACTTC. The chain couples TRBV7-8 to TRBJ2-7; possibly TRBD2 for D (6 bases). This CDR3 has 13 residues. The ends were cut back, 3 bases at V and 2 bases at J, with 8 bases in the middle. CDR1 and CDR2 from the germline V gene are SGHVS and FQNEAQ.